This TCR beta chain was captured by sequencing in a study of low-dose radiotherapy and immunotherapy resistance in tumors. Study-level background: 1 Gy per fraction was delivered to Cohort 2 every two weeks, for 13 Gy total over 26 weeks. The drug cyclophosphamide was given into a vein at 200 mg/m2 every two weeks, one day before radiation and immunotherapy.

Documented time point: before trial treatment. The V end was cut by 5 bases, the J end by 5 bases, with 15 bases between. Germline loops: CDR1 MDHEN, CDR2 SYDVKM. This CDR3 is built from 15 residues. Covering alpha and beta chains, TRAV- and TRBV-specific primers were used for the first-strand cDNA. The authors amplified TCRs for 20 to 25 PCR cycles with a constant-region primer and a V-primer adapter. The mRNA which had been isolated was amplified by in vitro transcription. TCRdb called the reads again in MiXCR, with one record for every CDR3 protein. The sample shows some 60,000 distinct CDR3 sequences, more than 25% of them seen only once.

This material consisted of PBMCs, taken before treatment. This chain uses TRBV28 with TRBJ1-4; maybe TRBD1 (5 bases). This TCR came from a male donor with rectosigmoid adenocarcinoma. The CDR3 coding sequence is TGTGCCAGCAGTCGGGGCGGGGATCGCAATGAAAAACTGTTTTTT. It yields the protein CASSRGGDRNEKLFF. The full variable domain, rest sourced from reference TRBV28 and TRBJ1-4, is DVKVTQSSRYLVKRTGEKVFLECVQDMDHENMFWYRQDPGLGLRLIYFSYDVKMKEKGDIPEGYSVSREKKERFSLILESASTNQTSMYLCASSRGGDRNEKLFFGSGTQLSVL.